This T cell receptor (beta chain) was obtained from a study of blood T cell repertoires in COVID-19. The overall study: Both acute and convalescent COVID-19 samples were obtained from the United States, Italy and Spain. T cells, B-cell-depleted T cells, or PBMCs provided the cDNA or gDNA that served as material.

The germline CDR1 and CDR2 sequences are SGHVS and FQNEAQ. The CDR3 runs to 15 residues. V was clipped by 0 bases and J by 0 bases, with 6 bases between them. Methods used by the authors: Nucleated cell number was recorded as an estimate derived from reference gene primer amplification. Measured with immunoSEQ multiplex PCR; TCRdb has only the in-frame clones, and not every one. That table furnishes V, J and clone size, whereas the DNA furnished D and trimming. The sample has about 200,000 clones; less than 85% are singletons. This clone was seen at least ten times. The chain couples TRBV7-8 to TRBJ1-5; no reliable D call. This clonotype was obtained from a woman aged 70-85 years with acute or convalescent COVID-19. Material: peripheral blood. CDR3 residues: CASSLAESSNQPQHF. The CDR3 nucleotides are TGTGCCAGCAGCTTAGCCGAGAGTAGCAATCAGCCCCAGCATTTT. The full variable domain, rest sourced from reference TRBV7-8 and TRBJ1-5, is GAGVSQSPRYKVAKRGQDVALRCDPISGHVSLFWYQQALGQGPEFLTYFQNEAQLDKSGLPSDRFFAERPEGSVSTLKIQRTQQEDSAVYLCASSLAESSNQPQHFGDGTRLSIL.